This entry features one T cell receptor (beta chain) sequence. Its specificity is unknown. At one end the junction does not follow the germline gene, possibly because of a read error. Read data end 3 residues before the CDR3 end; the end is taken from the germline J gene. The data were obtained in a study of T cell clonality in common variable immunodeficiency. Germline values: CDR1 SEHNR, CDR2 FQNEAQ (reference sequence). The CDR3 has 13 amino acids. Generated by immunoSEQ multiplex PCR, the TCRdb table keeps only in-frame clones and is missing some. The repertoire has some 10,000 clones, none seen only once; the ten largest take about 5.5%. Findings and limits, study-wide: Reportedly, TCR beta sequences from common variable immunodeficiency showed fewer deletions and N-nucleotide insertions. CVID subjects had higher TCRbeta clonality than healthy controls, most marked in about a third.

This rearrangement joins TRBV7-9 to TRBJ1-2, with 8 bases identical to TRBD1. This clonotype was sampled from a human donor with common variable immunodeficiency. Sequenced input: peripheral blood mononuclear cells. The CDR3 loop is CSSSPGDRKGYTF. CDR3 DNA (partial): TGTTCCAGCAGCCCCGGGGACAGGAAAGGC.